These 23 T cell receptor beta chains share one sample of origin, sequenced in a study of tumor-infiltrating lymphocytes in primary liver carcinoma. Unsorted whole blood served as the source of blood RNA, and germline DNA was extracted as well. Constant-region priming of around 530 ng total RNA yielded TCR beta cDNA. Each TCR beta library was derived from three nested multiplex PCR rounds that employed slightly modified ARM-PCR. TRBV1-TRBV30 forward and Cbeta reverse primers drove the first two approximately 10-cycle rounds. TCRdb used MiXCR to reprocess the multiplex PCR reads, holding one entry per CDR3 protein. Found here are more than 150,000 distinct CDR3 sequences, over 45% of them singletons; the top ten hold around three quarters. The sample taken for sequencing was peripheral blood. The source is a man in his forties with primary liver carcinoma and hepatitis B virus infection.

Comments on this clonotype: Compared with germline, one end of the junction differs, possibly owing to a read error. This chain connects TRBV10-3 to TRBJ2-3, with a possible D match to TRBD2 (6 bases). Germline V CDR1 and CDR2: ENHRY, SYGVKD. This CDR3 has 14 residues. CDR3 DNA: TGTGCCATCAGTGAGGATAGCGTGGGGGGTACGCAGTATTTC. This gives the protein CAISEDSVGGTQYF.

J is TRBJ2-3 and V is TRBV30; 14 bases are a match to TRBD2. The V gene's germline CDR1 is GTSNPN and CDR2 SVGIG (reference sequence). The CDR3 spans 17 residues. With V trimmed by 4 bases and J by 4 bases, 10 bases remained unmatched. The CDR3 bases are TGTGCCTGGACCTCGGCCGGGACTAGCGGGAGTGCAGATACGCAGTATTTT. Its protein product is CAWTSAGTSGSADTQYF.

V is TRBV10-3 and J is TRBJ2-7, with 10 bases matching TRBD1. Germline CDR1 is ENHRY and CDR2 is SYGVKD. The CDR3 runs 13 residues. V shed 10 bases, J shed 0 bases, and the junction held 3 bases outside the gene matches. The CDR3 DNA is TGTGCCAACGGACAGGGGGGCTCCTACGAGCAGTACTTC. Translating gives CANGQGGSYEQYF.

The chain links TRBV11-2 to TRBJ2-7; unclear D gene. This CDR3 spans 13 amino acids. Germline CDR1 SGHAT, CDR2 FQNNGV. V lost 1 base and J 9 bases, leaving 13 bases between the germline ends. For the CDR3, the DNA is TGTGCCAGCAGCTTAGGCCAGCTCAACGGGCAGTACTTC. Its translation is CASSLGQLNGQYF.

This clonotype occurred many times. This sequence joins TRBV29-1 and TRBJ2-3, with TRBD1 matching over 7 bases. After removal of 5 bases from V and 2 bases from J, the junction contained 4 bases not matched to a gene. Germline CDR1 reads SQVTM; CDR2 reads ANQGSEA. There are 13 residues in the CDR3. CDR3 residues: CSVSGQDTDTQYF. The DNA of the CDR3 is TGCAGCGTTTCTGGACAGGACACAGATACGCAGTATTTT.

Concerning this clonotype itself: No conserved phenylalanine or tryptophan is present at the end of the CDR3, so a read error is the likely explanation. The CDR3 nucleotides read TGTGCCAGCAGCTTGCCCCCTTGGGTAGTGAATTTGGGTAACAATGAGCAGTTCTCC. Protein: CASSLPPWVVNLGNNEQFS. The J gene is TRBJ2-1, the V gene TRBV11-2, with unresolved D. V was clipped by 3 bases and J by 5 bases, with 26 bases between them. Germline V gene lookup returns CDR1 SGHAT and CDR2 FQNNGV. The CDR3 has 19 amino acids.

This clonotype was found a few times. This chain joins TRBV6-5 and TRBJ2-5; TRBD2 is a possible D gene (6 bases). V gave up 0 bases and J gave up 4 bases, with 9 bases separating them. There are 14 residues in the CDR3. The germline CDR1 and CDR2 sequences are MNHEY and SVGAGI. CDR3 region: CASSYSPGVETQYF. DNA for the CDR3: TGTGCCAGCAGTTACTCTCCGGGAGTAGAGACCCAGTACTTC.

This clonotype occurred a few times. The J gene is TRBJ1-1, the V gene TRBV12-3 or TRBV12-4, with no clear D. V lost 7 bases and J lost 0, with 15 bases in between. CDR3 length equals 15 residues. The CDR3 bases are TGTGCCAGCACGAGCCTACTTTACATGAACACTGAAGCTTTCTTT. Translated, it gives CASTSLLYMNTEAFF.

V gene TRBV10-1 combines with J gene TRBJ2-3; D not resolved. Trimming removed 4 bases at V and 0 bases at J, with 14 bases between. The V gene's germline CDR1 is WNHNN and CDR2 SYGVQD (reference sequence). The CDR3 runs 16 residues. The CDR3, as DNA: TGCGCCAGCAGTGCACGGACCAGTCCTAGCACAGATACGCAGTATTTT. This encodes CASSARTSPSTDTQYF.

This clonotype was found a few times. The gene calls are TRBV4-1 and TRBJ2-1, with TRBD2 identical over 13 bases. Per germline, CDR1 MGHRA and CDR2 YSYEKL. Trimming at V came to 0 bases and at J to 4 bases, leaving 12 bases not matched to a gene. The CDR3 spans 20 residues. CDR3 in DNA: TGCGCCAGCAGCCAAGATATCATCCCACGGACTAGCGGGAGTTACAATGAGCAGTTCTTC. It codes for CASSQDIIPRTSGSYNEQFF.

Ten or more counts support this clonotype. This rearrangement joins TRBV6-1 to TRBJ2-2; maybe TRBD2 (6 bases). From germline, CDR1 is MNHNS and CDR2 SASEGT. CDR3 length: 13 residues. V dropped 7 bases and J dropped 6 bases, with 12 bases sitting between them. Here the CDR3 reads CASNTSPAGELFF. CDR3 nucleotides: TGTGCCAGCAATACTAGCCCCGCCGGGGAGCTGTTTTTT.

Ten or more counts support this clonotype. This rearrangement joins TRBV28 to TRBJ2-6; maybe TRBD2 (5 bases). V was clipped by 8 bases and J by 0 bases, with 8 bases between them. The CDR3 has 14 residues. CDR1 and CDR2 from the germline V gene are MDHEN and SYDVKM. The CDR3 DNA sequence: TGTGCCAGCCTGACTATCTCTGGGGCCAACGTCCTGACTTTC. It codes for CASLTISGANVLTF.

This clonotype was found a few times. A much larger clone lies one base from this, so it may be a read error. The rearrangement links TRBV11-1 to TRBJ2-7, with D possibly matching TRBD2 (6 bases). V was clipped by 5 bases and J by 3 bases, with 17 bases between them. There are 15 residues in the CDR3. The germline gives CDR1 SGHAT, CDR2 FQDESV (reference sequence). The CDR3 sequence: CASSHSPEGIYEQYF. The CDR3 bases are TGTGCCAGCAGCCACTCGCCGGAGGGCATCTACGAGCAGTACTTC. The whole variable domain, remainder taken from reference TRBV11-1 and TRBJ2-7, is EAEVAQSPRYKITEKSQAVAFWCDPISGHATLYWYRQILGQGPELLVQFQDESVVDDSQLPKDRFSAERLKGVDSTLKIQPAELGDSAMYLCASSHSPEGIYEQYFGPGTRLTVT.

The J gene is TRBJ1-4, the V gene TRBV10-3, with 8 bases lining up with TRBD1. V trimming: 0 bases; J trimming: 8 bases; junction bases outside the gene matches: 8. The germline gives CDR1 ENHRY, CDR2 SYGVKD. The CDR3 has 16 residues. The CDR3 DNA sequence: TGTGCCATCAGTGAGTCCTTAGGAGACAGGGGCGAAAAACTGTTTTTT. Translating gives CAISESLGDRGEKLFF.

This clonotype has a count of ten or more. This sequence joins TRBV11-2 and TRBJ2-1, with TRBD2 matching 9 bases. The CDR3 is 17 amino acids. CDR1 is SGHAT and CDR2 is FQNNGV in the germline V gene. Germline trimming cut 1 base from V and 7 bases from J; bases unmatched to any gene: 11. Written as DNA, the CDR3 is TGTGCCAGCAGCTTAGTTGAGTTCCTAGCGGGATCTAATGAGCAGTTCTTC. Translated: CASSLVEFLAGSNEQFF.

This clonotype was observed a handful of times. The V call is TRBV6-1, the J call TRBJ2-4; 10 nucleotides agree with TRBD2. The CDR3 consists of 16 residues. V was pared by 0 bases and J by 5 bases, with 4 bases of the junction left unmatched. Germline V gives CDR1 MNHNS, CDR2 SASEGT. The CDR3 loop reads CASSEALAGAQNIQYF. The CDR3 nucleotides are TGTGCCAGCAGTGAAGCTCTAGCGGGAGCGCAAAACATTCAGTACTTC.

This clonotype was counted a few times. The chain has TRBV6-2 or TRBV6-3 and TRBJ1-5, with TRBD1 matching over 9 bases. Trimming took 2 bases from V and 9 from J; bases not matched to a gene: 5. The CDR3 runs to 14 residues. Germline CDR1 and CDR2: MNHEY and SVGEGT. The CDR3 loop reads CASSYATGGRPQHF. DNA of the CDR3: TGTGCCAGCAGTTACGCGACAGGGGGTCGGCCCCAGCATTTT.

This clonotype occurred a few times. The rearrangement uses TRBV10-2 and TRBJ2-2; 12 positions agree with TRBD2. The germline CDR1 and CDR2 sequences are WSHSY and SAAADI. V lost 6 bases to trimming and J lost 5 bases; unmatched junction nucleotides: 4. The CDR3 covers 15 residues. CDR3 nucleotide sequence: TGCGCCAGCAGACTAGCGGGAGGAAGAACCGGGGAGCTGTTTTTT. Encoded protein: CASRLAGGRTGELFF.

DNA of the CDR3: TGTGCCAGCAGCTTAGACACCGGGACTAGTAGTTACAATGAGCAGTTCTTC. Its protein product is CASSLDTGTSSYNEQFF. This rearrangement joins TRBV11-2 to TRBJ2-1; 8 nucleotides align to TRBD2. CDR1 and CDR2 from the germline V gene are SGHAT and FQNNGV. The CDR3 is 17 residues long. The V and J ends lost 0 bases and 4 bases, in that order; junction bases with no gene match: 8.

The chain joins TRBV10-3 to TRBJ2-5; possibly TRBD2 for D (6 bases). The germline V gene has CDR1 ENHRY and CDR2 SYGVKD. Deletions cut 11 bases from V and 4 bases from J, with 26 bases between. This CDR3 is built from 16 residues. The CDR3 coding sequence is TGTGCCGCCGGCGGGGTGGCTAGCCCCTCTCCAGAGACCCAGTACTTC. Its translation: CAAGGVASPSPETQYF.

This clonotype appeared once. This chain connects TRBV4-2 to TRBJ2-6; no firm D call. The CDR3 extends over 16 amino acids. The germline V gene has CDR1 LGHNA and CDR2 YNFKEQ. V gave up 1 base and J gave up 6 bases, with 13 bases separating them. The CDR3 nucleotides read TGTGCCAGCAGCCAAGCGATTCTGGCTGTGGCCAACGTCCTGACTTTC. Amino acids: CASSQAILAVANVLTF.

Only a few counts were recorded for this clonotype. J is TRBJ2-7 and V is TRBV12-3 or TRBV12-4; the D gene is possibly TRBD1 (6 bases). Trimming took 5 bases from V and 1 from J, leaving 9 bases between them. This CDR3 contains 13 residues. CDR3 sequence reads: CASSPTGSYEQYF. The CDR3, as DNA: TGTGCCAGCAGTCCCACAGGGTCCTACGAGCAGTACTTC.

This clonotype was detected only a few times. The gene calls are TRBV6-6 and TRBJ2-3; tentative D call: TRBD2 (6 bases). V was cut by 7 bases and J by 2 bases, with 19 bases left in between. Germline loops: CDR1 MNHNY, CDR2 SVGAGI (reference sequence). CDR3 length equals 16 residues. CDR3 in DNA: TGTGCCAGCACAGGAGACGGGAGTTCCTACACAGATACGCAGTATTTT. Encoded protein: CASTGDGSSYTDTQYF.